A single sample is the source of the 32 T cell receptor beta chains below, sequenced in a study of a mutant IDH1 vaccine in newly diagnosed glioma (dated by TCRdb to the early 2020s). The receptor library was made with the immunoSEQ multiplex PCR assay. TCRdb carries this immuneACCESS record with in-frame sequences only. Its versions omit some clonotypes, under half of them owing to an unresolved V gene in the studies checked, with the rest unexplained. Here the sample has 60,000 or so clones; 84% occur a single time. About 4.2% of the sample belongs to the ten largest clones. The meaning of the sample's time point label: week 35, safety follow-up. A 20-mer mutant IDH1 peptide at 300 micrograms in Montanide made up each vaccine dose, which was injected subcutaneously together with topical imiquimod. These TCRs are of unknown antigen specificity. The input for sequencing was PBMCs, taken from a glioma patient whose treatment included an IDH1 peptide vaccine. The receptors come from a young man with glioma.

V and J are TRBV7-9 and TRBJ2-2; the match to TRBD1 covers 9 bases. V was clipped by 5 bases and J by 5 bases; unmatched bases: 9. CDR3 length: 16 residues. Germline V CDR1 and CDR2: SEHNR, FQNEAQ (reference sequence). The CDR3, as DNA: TGTGCCAGCAGCGGAAACCGGGACAGGGAAACCGGGGAGCTGTTTTTT. Protein product: CASSGNRDRETGELFF.

The gene calls are TRBV19 and TRBJ1-5; no clear D. The V gene lost 6 bases and the J gene lost 0 bases, with 12 bases spanning the gap. The CDR3 length is 15 residues. CDR1 LNHDA and CDR2 SQIVND come from the germline V gene (reference sequence). In DNA form, the CDR3 reads TGTGCCAGTAGCCGGAAGCGGTATAGCAATCAGCCCCAGCATTTT. This sequence encodes CASSRKRYSNQPQHF. Drawing the rest from reference TRBV19 and TRBJ1-5, the complete variable domain is DGGITQSPKYLFRKEGQNVTLSCEQNLNHDAMYWYRQDPGQGLRLIYYSQIVNDFQKGDIAEGYSVSREKKESFPLTVTSAQKNPTAFYLCASSRKRYSNQPQHFGDGTRLSIL.

The rearrangement links TRBV18 to TRBJ2-2; 10 nucleotides align to TRBD1. The germline V gene has CDR1 KGHSH and CDR2 LQKENI. The CDR3 runs to 16 residues. J lost 5 bases, V lost 0 bases, and 3 bases had no gene match. CDR3 protein: CASSPPGTGATGELFF. The CDR3 region has the DNA TGTGCCAGCTCACCACCCGGGACAGGGGCGACCGGGGAGCTGTTTTTT. Variable domain in full (rest from reference TRBV18 and TRBJ2-2): NAGVMQNPRHLVRRRGQEARLRCSPMKGHSHVYWYRQLPEEGLKFMVYLQKENIIDESGMPKERFSAEFPKEGPSILRIQQVVRGDSAAYFCASSPPGTGATGELFFGEGSRLTVL.

This chain uses TRBV2 with TRBJ2-5; the D gene is possibly TRBD1 (6 bases). The CDR3 is made up of 15 amino acids. The germline V gene has CDR1 SNHLY and CDR2 FYNNEI. Trimming cost V 2 bases and J 0 bases, with 10 bases left between them. In DNA form, the CDR3 reads TGTGCCAGCAGTGAATCCGGGGACAACCAAGAGACCCAGTACTTC. Its protein product is CASSESGDNQETQYF.

The chain has TRBV4-1 and TRBJ2-2; TRBD1 aligns across 8 bases. The CDR3 runs to 18 residues. The V segment lost 4 bases and the J segment 2 bases; nucleotides outside the gene matches: 12. CDR1 is MGHRA, CDR2 YSYEKL, per germline. CDR3 DNA sequence: TGCGCCAGCAGCCGCCAGGGGGCCGTTGCCACTAACACCGGGGAGCTGTTTTTT. It encodes CASSRQGAVATNTGELFF.

The gene calls are TRBV13 and TRBJ2-7; D unclear. The CDR3 contains 11 residues. CDR1 and CDR2 from the germline V gene are PRHDT and FYEKMQ (reference sequence). With 2 bases removed from V and 3 bases from J, the gap between germline ends came to 2 bases. DNA of the CDR3: TGTGCCAGCAGCTTAAACTACGAGCAGTACTTC. The encoded protein is CASSLNYEQYF.

The gene calls are TRBV27 and TRBJ2-2; D remains unclear. This CDR3 has 13 amino acids. Germline loops: CDR1 MNHEY, CDR2 SMNVEV (reference sequence). V gave up 4 bases and J gave up 7 bases, with 10 bases separating them. For the CDR3, the DNA is TGTGCCAGCAGTTCCGACGGAATCGGGGAGCTGTTTTTT. This encodes CASSSDGIGELFF.

The J gene is TRBJ1-1, the V gene TRBV6-5; possible D gene TRBD1, 5 bases. This CDR3 has 15 amino acids. Trimming removed 5 bases at V and 3 bases at J, with 16 bases between. The germline gives CDR1 MNHEY, CDR2 SVGAGI. The CDR3 DNA follows: TGTGCCAGCAGTGGCGCCGGGACCGGGGACACTGAAGCTTTCTTT. Translation gives CASSGAGTGDTEAFF.

The J gene is TRBJ2-5, the V gene TRBV5-1, with D perhaps matching TRBD2 (5 bases). With 0 bases removed from V and 4 bases from J, the gap between germline ends came to 13 bases. CDR1 SGHRS and CDR2 YFSETQ come from the germline V gene. There are 15 residues in the CDR3. The CDR3 region is CASSLGGSGLETQYF. DNA for the CDR3: TGCGCCAGCAGCTTGGGAGGGTCCGGACTAGAGACCCAGTACTTC.

The rearrangement uses TRBV29-1 and TRBJ2-7, with 10 bases that match TRBD1. The CDR3 contains 15 residues. Germline trimming cut 5 bases from V and 3 bases from J; bases unmatched to any gene: 10. The germline V gene has CDR1 SQVTM and CDR2 ANQGSEA. CDR3 in DNA: TGCAGCGTTTACCGGGACAGGGGAATCCTCTACGAGCAGTACTTC. Residues: CSVYRDRGILYEQYF.

This sequence joins TRBV5-1 and TRBJ1-2; D remains ambiguous. The CDR3 runs to 15 residues. Trimming removed 3 bases from V and 4 bases from J, with 16 bases in between. Germline V gene sequence: CDR1 SGHRS, CDR2 YFSETQ. The CDR3 region is CASSSQDGSRYGYTF. The CDR3 DNA reads TGCGCCAGCAGCTCGCAGGACGGCTCTCGCTATGGCTACACCTTC.

This chain connects TRBV9 to TRBJ1-2; unclear D gene. Per germline, CDR1 SGDLS and CDR2 YYNGEE. CDR3 size: 13 residues. V gave up 7 bases and J gave up 1 base, with 11 bases separating them. CDR3 amino acids: CASVLRLNYGYTF. In DNA form, the CDR3 reads TGTGCCAGCGTCCTCAGACTTAACTATGGCTACACCTTC.

The gene calls are TRBV6-6 and TRBJ1-5; TRBD1 might be the D (6 bases). Per germline, CDR1 MNHNY and CDR2 SVGAGI (reference sequence). Trimming cost V 6 bases and J 4 bases, with 19 bases left between them. The CDR3 contains 16 residues. The CDR3 spells CASSSPWGAGNQPQHF. The CDR3, as DNA: TGTGCCAGCAGCTCCCCGTGGGGGGCTGGGAATCAGCCCCAGCATTTT.

CDR3 amino acids: CASSPTQRTSGVKILAKNIQYF. CDR3 sequence (DNA): TGTGCCAGCAGCCCCACCCAGAGGACTAGCGGGGTTAAGATACTAGCCAAAAACATTCAGTACTTC. The chain is built from TRBV7-6 and TRBJ2-4; 12 positions agree with TRBD2. The CDR3 is made up of 22 amino acids. V gave up 5 bases and J gave up 0 bases; unmatched junction bases: 20. Germline CDR1 and CDR2: SGHVS and FNYEAQ.

This chain links TRBV9 with TRBJ2-7; D uncertain. The germline V gene encodes CDR1 SGDLS and CDR2 YYNGEE. Between the trimmed V and J ends, which lost 0 bases and 4 bases, there was a span of 11 bases. The CDR3 consists of 14 residues. The CDR3 here is CASSVGESGYEQYF. The CDR3, as DNA: TGTGCCAGCAGCGTAGGCGAGTCCGGGTACGAGCAGTACTTC.

The chain carries TRBV14 and TRBJ1-1; TRBD1 matches at 8 bases. V shed 7 bases, J shed 3 bases, and the junction held 4 bases outside the gene matches. This CDR3 comprises 13 residues. Germline loops: CDR1 SGHDN, CDR2 FVKESK. CDR3 residues: CASTQGAYTEAFF. The DNA for the CDR3 is TGTGCCAGCACCCAGGGGGCCTACACTGAAGCTTTCTTT.

The chain joins TRBV28 to TRBJ1-3; D is uncertain. This CDR3 is built from 14 residues. Per the germline V gene, CDR1 is MDHEN and CDR2 is SYDVKM. The V end was cut by 5 bases, the J end by 2 bases, with 10 bases between. The chain's CDR3 is CASSLSRPGNTIYF. The CDR3 DNA follows: TGTGCCAGCAGTCTCTCCCGACCTGGAAACACCATATATTTT.

The gene calls are TRBV7-9 and TRBJ1-5, with TRBD1 matching over 9 bases. This CDR3 contains 16 residues. The J segment lost 4 bases and the V segment lost 1 base, leaving 5 bases of the junction unmatched. From germline, CDR1 is SEHNR and CDR2 FQNEAQ (reference sequence). CDR3 protein: CASSLGGQGINQPQHF. Here the CDR3 DNA reads TGTGCCAGCAGCTTAGGAGGACAGGGGATAAATCAGCCCCAGCATTTT.

The chain has TRBV28 and TRBJ1-1; no clear D gene. V was clipped by 6 bases and J by 4 bases, with 12 bases between them. CDR3 size: 13 residues. Looked up from germline, CDR1 is MDHEN and CDR2 is SYDVKM. The CDR3 here is CASRPTASTEAFF. The CDR3 coding sequence is TGTGCCAGCAGGCCCACTGCGTCCACTGAAGCTTTCTTT. Using reference TRBV28 and TRBJ1-1 for the parts outside the CDR3, the full variable domain is DVKVTQSSRYLVKRTGEKVFLECVQDMDHENMFWYRQDPGLGLRLIYFSYDVKMKEKGDIPEGYSVSREKKERFSLILESASTNQTSMYLCASRPTASTEAFFGQGTRLTVV.

Here the CDR3 DNA reads TGTGCCAGCAGGGCGTCGGGACGGGAGGAGCAGTACTTC. Its protein is CASRASGREEQYF. The chain is built from TRBV6-1 and TRBJ2-7; D is possibly TRBD2 (6 bases). The CDR3 extends over 13 amino acids. V was clipped by 6 bases and J by 7 bases, with 16 bases between them. Germline CDR1 reads MNHNS; CDR2 reads SASEGT.

In DNA form, the CDR3 reads TGTGCCAGCAGCGTAGCGAGGGACTATTATGCAGATACGCAGTATTTT. Translating gives CASSVARDYYADTQYF. The chain links TRBV9 to TRBJ2-3, with 7 bases identical to TRBD2. V dropped 0 bases and J dropped 4; count of bases not matched to a gene: 8. CDR3 length: 16 residues. Germline V gene sequence: CDR1 SGDLS, CDR2 YYNGEE.

The rearrangement uses TRBV4-1 and TRBJ2-7, with 8 bases aligning to TRBD2. The V segment lost 2 bases and the J segment 0 bases; nucleotides outside the gene matches: 12. This CDR3 is 18 amino acids long. The germline gives CDR1 MGHRA, CDR2 YSYEKL. The chain's CDR3 is CASSQLRTGTSGSYEQYF. The DNA of the CDR3 is TGCGCCAGCAGCCAACTTCGAACCGGGACTAGTGGCTCCTACGAGCAGTACTTC.

The chain links TRBV28 to TRBJ1-1; 9 bases map to TRBD1. Trimming took 4 bases from V and 3 from J; bases not matched to a gene: 9. Germline V gene lookup returns CDR1 MDHEN and CDR2 SYDVKM. CDR3 length: 16 amino acids. The CDR3 sequence is CASSSGTGIRDTEAFF. The CDR3 DNA sequence: TGTGCCAGCAGTTCCGGGACAGGGATTCGGGACACTGAAGCTTTCTTT.

In DNA form, the CDR3 reads TGTGCCAGCAGTGGAGGGACAGGGAATAATTCACCCCTCCACTTT. This translates into CASSGGTGNNSPLHF. V and J are TRBV6-1 and TRBJ1-6; 9 bases match TRBD1. With 4 bases clipped from V and 5 bases from J, the junction kept 3 bases outside the gene matches. The CDR3 sequence is 15 residues long. The germline CDR1 and CDR2 sequences are MNHNS and SASEGT.

This chain connects TRBV7-9 to TRBJ2-4; D is ambiguous. V lost 5 bases and J lost 0, with 14 bases in between. The CDR3 length is 16 residues. Per germline, CDR1 SEHNR and CDR2 FQNEAQ (reference sequence). CDR3 nucleotides: TGTGCCAGCAGCCCAGAGGCCCCAAAAGCCAAAAACATTCAGTACTTC. The encoded protein is CASSPEAPKAKNIQYF. Supplemented by reference TRBV7-9 and TRBJ2-4, the full variable domain reads DTGVSQNPRHKITKRGQNVTFRCDPISEHNRLYWYRQTLGQGPEFLTYFQNEAQLEKSRLLSDRFSAERPKGSFSTLEIQRTEQGDSAMYLCASSPEAPKAKNIQYFGAGTRLSVL.

J is TRBJ1-2 and V is TRBV5-1, with D possibly being TRBD1 (6 bases). Germline CDR1 SGHRS, CDR2 YFSETQ. V lost 4 bases, J lost 0 bases, and 22 bases lay in between. CDR3 length equals 18 residues. The CDR3 here is CASSPKETGSTANYGYTF. CDR3 nucleotides: TGCGCCAGCAGCCCAAAAGAGACAGGTTCCACGGCTAACTATGGCTACACCTTC. Full variable domain (outside the CDR3, taken from reference TRBV5-1 and TRBJ1-2): KAGVTQTPRYLIKTRGQQVTLSCSPISGHRSVSWYQQTPGQGLQFLFEYFSETQRNKGNFPGRFSGRQFSNSRSEMNVSTLELGDSALYLCASSPKETGSTANYGYTFGSGTRLTVV.

This clone showed up just once. The chain has TRBV7-7 and TRBJ2-5; D may be TRBD1 or TRBD2 (5 bases each). This CDR3 spans 16 amino acids. Germline loops: CDR1 SSHAT, CDR2 FNYEAQ (reference sequence). The ends were cut back, 5 bases at V and 5 bases at J, with 21 bases in the middle. The CDR3 region has the DNA TGTGCCAGCAGCCTCTCGGGTGGGGGTGACGGGGAGACCCAGTACTTC. This gives the protein CASSLSGGGDGETQYF.

This clone showed up just a few times. The CDR3 protein is CASSRDRGGETQYF. CDR3 bases: TGCGCCAGCAGCCGGGACAGGGGAGGAGAGACCCAGTACTTC. The chain links TRBV23-1 to TRBJ2-5, with 10 bases aligning to TRBD1. TRBV23-1 qualifies as an ORF whose function is uncertain. Losses at the gene ends were 6 bases for V and 4 bases for J; bases not matched to a gene: 5. The CDR3 consists of 14 residues.

The chain combines TRBV30 with TRBJ2-7, with TRBD1 as a possible D gene (6 bases). The V gene's germline CDR1 is GTSNPN and CDR2 SVGIG (reference sequence). This CDR3 is built from 11 residues. Trimming stripped 1 base from V and 8 bases from J, with 9 bases between. The CDR3 protein is CAWSEQGQQYF. CDR3 sequence (DNA): TGTGCCTGGAGTGAACAGGGCCAGCAGTACTTC.

DNA of the CDR3: TGTGCCAGCAGACCCGGGACGGGTGGGGAGGAGACCCAGTACTTC. Residues: CASRPGTGGEETQYF. The rearrangement joins TRBV7-9 to TRBJ2-5; D could derive from TRBD1 or TRBD2 (5 bases each). The germline V and J ends were trimmed by 6 bases and 5 bases, with 19 bases remaining between them. Germline values: CDR1 SEHNR, CDR2 FQNEAQ (reference sequence). There are 15 residues in the CDR3.

The rearrangement links TRBV5-1 to TRBJ2-5; TRBD1 might be the D (6 bases). Trimming shortened V by 2 bases and J by 5 bases, and 16 bases separated the two germline ends. The CDR3 has 15 amino acids. Germline CDR1 SGHRS, CDR2 YFSETQ. CDR3 in DNA: TGCGCCAGCAGCTTACAACAGGGCCCGAGGGAGACCCAGTACTTC. This sequence encodes CASSLQQGPRETQYF.

This clone was observed a few times. The chain links TRBV10-3 to TRBJ1-2; 7 bases map to TRBD1. J gave up 6 bases and V 6 bases, and 7 bases lay outside the gene matches. Germline values: CDR1 ENHRY, CDR2 SYGVKD. The CDR3 contains 13 residues. The CDR3 here is CAISPGQLHGYTF. In nucleotides, the CDR3 is TGTGCCATCAGCCCGGGACAGCTCCATGGCTACACCTTC.